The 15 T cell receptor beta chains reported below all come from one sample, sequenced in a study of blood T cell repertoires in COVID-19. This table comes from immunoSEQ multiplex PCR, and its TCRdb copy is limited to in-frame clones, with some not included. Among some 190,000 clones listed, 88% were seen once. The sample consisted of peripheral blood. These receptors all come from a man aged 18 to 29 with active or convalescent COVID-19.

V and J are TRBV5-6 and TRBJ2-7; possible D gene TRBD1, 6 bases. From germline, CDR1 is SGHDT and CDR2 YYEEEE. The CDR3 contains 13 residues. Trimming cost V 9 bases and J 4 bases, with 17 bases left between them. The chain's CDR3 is CATTPRDKYEQYF. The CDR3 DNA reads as TGTGCCACCACCCCCCGGGACAAGTACGAGCAGTACTTC.

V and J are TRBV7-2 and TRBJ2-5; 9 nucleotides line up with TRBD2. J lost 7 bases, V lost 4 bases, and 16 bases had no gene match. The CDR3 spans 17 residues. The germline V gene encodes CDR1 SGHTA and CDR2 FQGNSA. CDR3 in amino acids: CASSSDFSGSASGTQYF. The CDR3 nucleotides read TGTGCCAGCAGCTCGGACTTTAGCGGGAGCGCTTCGGGGACCCAGTACTTC.

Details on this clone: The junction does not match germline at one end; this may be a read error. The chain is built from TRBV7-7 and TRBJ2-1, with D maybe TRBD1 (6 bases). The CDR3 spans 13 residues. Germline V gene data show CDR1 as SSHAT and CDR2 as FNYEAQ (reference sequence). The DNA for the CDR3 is TGTGCTAGCAGCCTTAACAGGGTCCATGAGCAGTTCTTC. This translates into CASSLNRVHEQFF.

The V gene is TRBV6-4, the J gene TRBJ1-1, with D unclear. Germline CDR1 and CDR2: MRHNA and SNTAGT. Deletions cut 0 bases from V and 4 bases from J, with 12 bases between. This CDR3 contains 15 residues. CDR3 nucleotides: TGTGCCAGCAGTGACTCTGGGGAAGGGAGCACTGAAGCTTTCTTT. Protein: CASSDSGEGSTEAFF.

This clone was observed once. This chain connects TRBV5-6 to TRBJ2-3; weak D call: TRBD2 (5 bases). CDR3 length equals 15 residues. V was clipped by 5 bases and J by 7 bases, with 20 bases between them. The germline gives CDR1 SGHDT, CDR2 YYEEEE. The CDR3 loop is CASRGSPATGNTQYF. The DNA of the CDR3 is TGTGCCAGCAGGGGTTCCCCGGCGACGGGGAATACGCAGTATTTT. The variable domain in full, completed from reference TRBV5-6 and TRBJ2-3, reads DAGVTQSPTHLIKTRGQQVTLRCSPKSGHDTVSWYQQALGQGPQFIFQYYEEEERQRGNFPDRFSGHQFPNYSSELNVNALLLGDSALYLCASRGSPATGNTQYFGPGTRLTVL.

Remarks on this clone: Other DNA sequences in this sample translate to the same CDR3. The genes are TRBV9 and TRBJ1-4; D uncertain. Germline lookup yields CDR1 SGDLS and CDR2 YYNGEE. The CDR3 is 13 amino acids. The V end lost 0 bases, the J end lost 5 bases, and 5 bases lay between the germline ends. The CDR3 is CASSVAPNEKLFF. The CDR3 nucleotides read TGTGCCAGCAGCGTAGCCCCGAATGAAAAACTGTTTTTT.

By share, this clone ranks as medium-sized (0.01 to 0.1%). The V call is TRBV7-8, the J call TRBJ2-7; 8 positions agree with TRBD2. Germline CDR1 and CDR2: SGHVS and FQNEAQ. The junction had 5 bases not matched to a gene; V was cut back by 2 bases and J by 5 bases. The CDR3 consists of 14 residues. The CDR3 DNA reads TGTGCCAGCAGCTTACGGACTAGCAGTCACGAGCAGTACTTC. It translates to CASSLRTSSHEQYF.

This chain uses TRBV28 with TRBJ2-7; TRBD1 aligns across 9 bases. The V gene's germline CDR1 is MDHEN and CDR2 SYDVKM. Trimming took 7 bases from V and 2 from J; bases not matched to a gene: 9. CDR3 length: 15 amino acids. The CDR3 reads CASTSSGQGTYEQYF. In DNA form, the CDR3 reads TGTGCCAGCACCTCCTCGGGACAGGGAACCTACGAGCAGTACTTC.

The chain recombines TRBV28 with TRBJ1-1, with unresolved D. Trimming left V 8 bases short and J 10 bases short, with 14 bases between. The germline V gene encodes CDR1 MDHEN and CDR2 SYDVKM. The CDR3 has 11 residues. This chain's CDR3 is CASANPGRAFF. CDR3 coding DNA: TGTGCCAGCGCAAATCCGGGAAGAGCTTTCTTT.

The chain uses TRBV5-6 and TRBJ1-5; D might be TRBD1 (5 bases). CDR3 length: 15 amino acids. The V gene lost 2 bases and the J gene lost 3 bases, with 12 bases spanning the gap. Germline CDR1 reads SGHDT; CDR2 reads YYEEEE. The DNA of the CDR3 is TGTGCCAGCAGCTTAAGGGGCCCTTACAATCAGCCCCAGCATTTT. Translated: CASSLRGPYNQPQHF.

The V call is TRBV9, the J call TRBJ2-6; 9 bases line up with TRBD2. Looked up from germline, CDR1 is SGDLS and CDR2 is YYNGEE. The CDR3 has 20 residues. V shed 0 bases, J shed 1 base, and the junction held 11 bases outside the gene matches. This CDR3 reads CASSVGSSGTFGSGANVLTF. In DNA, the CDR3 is TGTGCCAGCAGCGTAGGGTCTAGCGGGACCTTTGGGTCTGGGGCCAACGTCCTGACTTTC. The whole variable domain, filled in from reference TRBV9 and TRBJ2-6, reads DSGVTQTPKHLITATGQRVTLRCSPRSGDLSVYWYQQSLDQGLQFLIQYYNGEERAKGNILERFSAQQFPDLHSELNLSSLELGDSALYFCASSVGSSGTFGSGANVLTFGAGSRLTVL.

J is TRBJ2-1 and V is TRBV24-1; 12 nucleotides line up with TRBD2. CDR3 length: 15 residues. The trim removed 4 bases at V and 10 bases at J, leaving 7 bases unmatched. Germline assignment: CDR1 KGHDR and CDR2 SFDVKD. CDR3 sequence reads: CATSDRGLAGLEQFF. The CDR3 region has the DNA TGTGCCACCAGTGACCGGGGACTAGCGGGCTTAGAGCAGTTCTTC.

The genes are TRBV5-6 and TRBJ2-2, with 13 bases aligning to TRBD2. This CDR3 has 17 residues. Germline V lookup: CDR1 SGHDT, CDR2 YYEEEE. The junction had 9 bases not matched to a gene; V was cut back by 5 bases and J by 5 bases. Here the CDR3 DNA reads TGTGCCAGCAGAAAACTAGCGGGAGGGCCCAGGACCGGGGAGCTGTTTTTT. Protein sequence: CASRKLAGGPRTGELFF.

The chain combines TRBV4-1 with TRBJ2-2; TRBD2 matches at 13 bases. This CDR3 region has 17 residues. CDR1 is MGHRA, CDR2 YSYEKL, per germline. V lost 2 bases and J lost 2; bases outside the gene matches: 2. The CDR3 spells CASSQLGLAGNTGELFF. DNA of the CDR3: TGCGCCAGCAGCCAATTGGGACTAGCGGGAAACACCGGGGAGCTGTTTTTT.

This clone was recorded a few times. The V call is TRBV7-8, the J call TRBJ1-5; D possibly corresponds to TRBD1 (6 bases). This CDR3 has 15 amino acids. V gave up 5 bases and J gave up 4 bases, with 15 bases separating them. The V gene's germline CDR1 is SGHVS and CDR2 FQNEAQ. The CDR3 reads CASSTDRLRNQPQHF. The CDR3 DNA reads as TGTGCCAGCAGCACCGACAGGCTGCGGAATCAGCCCCAGCATTTT.